Listed below are T cell receptor beta chains from one sample, sequenced in a study of blood T cells in healthy people across ages. TCRdb reprocessed the 5' RACE reads with MiXCR, giving one entry per CDR3 protein. Among around 780,000 distinct CDR3 sequences, just over 55% were seen once, and the ten largest hold roughly 25%. Sequencing used blood. These receptor sequences come from a man in his forties or fifties in good health. CDR3s include the opening cysteine and the closing phenylalanine or tryptophan. The order of the fields is V gene, J gene, clone size, D gene, CDR3 protein, CDR3 DNA. D genes are given only for firm matches. The size of a clone is reported for some rows only, either as once, few or many, or as a class for expanded clones.

TRBV20-1,TRBJ1-6,many,NA,CSARRRTPSDSPLHF,TGCAGTGCTAGACGCAGAACTCCGAGTGATTCACCCCTCCACTTT
TRBV3-1,TRBJ2-7,once,NA,CASSQETDYEQYF,TGTGCCAGCAGCCAAGAGACCGACTACGAGCAGTACTTC
TRBV24-1,TRBJ2-5,NA,TRBD2,CATSDPGGTSGLQETQYF,TGTGCCACCAGTGATCCGGGCGGGACTAGCGGACTCCAAGAGACCCAGTACTTC
TRBV7-8,TRBJ2-7,NA,NA,CASSFSENYNEQYF,TGTGCCAGCAGCTTCTCGGAGAACTACAATGAGCAGTACTTC
TRBV28,TRBJ2-3,once,TRBD2,CASSHGLADSTQYF,TGTGCCAGCAGCCATGGACTAGCGGACAGTACGCAGTATTTT
TRBV7-8,TRBJ2-5,many,TRBD2,CASSLLAGGIETQYF,TGTGCCAGCAGCTTATTAGCGGGAGGGATAGAGACCCAGTACTTC
TRBV6-5,TRBJ2-5,few,NA,CASSSRQTKYF,TGTGCCAGCAGTTCCCGGCAAACAAAGTACTTC
TRBV19,TRBJ2-3,few,NA,CASSIFHENTQYF,TGTGCCAGTAGTATATTCCACGAGAATACGCAGTATTTT
TRBV20-1,TRBJ2-3,once,TRBD2,CSASMSGSSATDTQYF,TGCAGTGCTAGTATGAGCGGGAGTTCGGCCACAGATACGCAGTATTTT
TRBV6-5,TRBJ2-1,NA,NA,CASSYSRGSSYNEQFF,TGTGCCAGCAGTTACTCGAGAGGGAGCTCCTACAATGAGCAGTTCTTC
TRBV20-1,TRBJ2-4,NA,NA,CSASTLGSEQYF,TGCAGTGCTAGTACCCTGGGCTCGGAGCAGTACTTC
TRBV5-1,TRBJ2-1,few,TRBD2,CASLGTTGSSYNEQFF,TGCGCCAGCCTGGGGACTACTGGGAGCTCCTACAATGAGCAGTTCTTC
TRBV5-1,TRBJ2-1,NA,NA,CASSWGTYNEQFF,TGCGCCAGCAGTTGGGGTACCTACAATGAGCAGTTCTTC
TRBV6-2/TRBV6-3,TRBJ2-3,NA,TRBD1,CASSHDREDTQYF,TGTGCCAGCAGTCACGACAGGGAGGATACGCAGTATTTT
TRBV27,TRBJ2-1,NA,TRBD2,CASSSSQLSGRAYEQFF,TGTGCCAGCAGTTCTTCCCAACTAAGCGGGAGGGCCTATGAGCAGTTCTTC
TRBV6-4,TRBJ2-7,NA,NA,CASSDSAGDEQYF,TGTGCCAGCAGTGACTCTGCAGGGGACGAGCAGTACTTC
TRBV7-3,TRBJ2-5,NA,NA,CASSPAGNSGETQYF,TGTGCCAGCAGCCCTGCGGGGAATTCGGGGGAGACCCAGTACTTC
TRBV12-3/TRBV12-4,TRBJ2-3,few,NA,CATGPGLGLSESQYF,TGTGCCACCGGACCGGGACTCGGACTTTCTGAGTCGCAGTATTTT
TRBV10-3,TRBJ1-2,NA,NA,CAISVTPGPGHGYTF,TGTGCCATCAGTGTAACCCCTGGGCCAGGGCATGGCTACACCTTC
TRBV7-8,TRBJ2-5,many,NA,CASANGGQTTLQETQYF,TGTGCCAGCGCCAACGGGGGGCAGACTACCCTCCAAGAGACCCAGTACTTC
TRBV27,TRBJ2-7,NA,TRBD2,CASSPKYGLAGTYEQYF,TGTGCCAGCAGTCCGAAATATGGACTAGCGGGCACCTACGAGCAGTACTTC
TRBV28,TRBJ2-7,few,TRBD1,CASSLGRGFTLGGYEQYF,TGTGCCAGCAGTTTGGGCAGGGGGTTCACTCTCGGCGGGTACGAGCAGTACTTC
TRBV9,TRBJ2-1,NA,TRBD2,CASSPRTSWGNNEQFF,TGTGCCAGCAGCCCTCGGACTAGCTGGGGGAACAATGAGCAGTTCTTC
TRBV4-2,TRBJ1-1,NA,NA,CASSHRGANTEAFF,TGTGCCAGCAGCCATCGAGGGGCAAACACTGAAGCTTTCTTT
TRBV7-2,TRBJ2-1,few,NA,CASSLRGLNNEQFF,TGTGCCAGCAGCTTGCGGGGCCTAAACAATGAGCAGTTCTTC
TRBV28,TRBJ2-4,NA,NA,CASSLWTGENIQYF,TGTGCCAGCAGTTTATGGACGGGAGAAAACATTCAGTACTTC
TRBV13,TRBJ1-2,few,NA,CASSLGVSYGYTF,TGTGCCAGCAGCTTAGGGGTGAGCTATGGCTACACCTTC
TRBV28,TRBJ1-6,few,NA,CASTLNRPNNSPLHF,TGTGCCAGCACCTTAAACAGGCCTAATAATTCACCCCTCCACTTT
TRBV7-2,TRBJ2-3,NA,TRBD1,CASRLGQGRVDTQYF,TGTGCCAGCAGATTGGGACAGGGGCGAGTGGATACGCAGTATTTT
TRBV20-1,TRBJ2-7,few,TRBD1,CSARLPNGTDYYEQYF,TGCAGTGCTAGGCTTCCGAACGGGACAGATTACTACGAGCAGTACTTC